This record covers a single TCR beta chain. These data originate in a study of blood T cell repertoires in COVID-19. Across the whole study: Sources were T cells, B-cell-depleted T cells, or PBMCs; the material itself was cDNA or gDNA.

TCRdb's copy holds only in-frame clones and misses some; the assay was immunoSEQ multiplex PCR. The data hold tens of thousands of clones, with 70% to 90% observed a single time. This CDR3 is built from 15 residues. V was clipped by 7 bases and J by 2 bases; unmatched bases: 10. CDR1 and CDR2 from the germline V gene are MNHEY and SVGAGI. Seattle patient enrollment occurred during active infection, with longitudinal follow-up thereafter. The material sequenced was peripheral blood. J is TRBJ2-7 and V is TRBV6-5, with 8 bases identical to TRBD1. This sequence was found in a man aged 45-60 years with COVID-19, enrolled during active disease. This CDR3 is CASTKTGDEAYEQYF. The CDR3 DNA reads as TGTGCCAGCACCAAGACAGGGGATGAAGCCTACGAGCAGTACTTC.